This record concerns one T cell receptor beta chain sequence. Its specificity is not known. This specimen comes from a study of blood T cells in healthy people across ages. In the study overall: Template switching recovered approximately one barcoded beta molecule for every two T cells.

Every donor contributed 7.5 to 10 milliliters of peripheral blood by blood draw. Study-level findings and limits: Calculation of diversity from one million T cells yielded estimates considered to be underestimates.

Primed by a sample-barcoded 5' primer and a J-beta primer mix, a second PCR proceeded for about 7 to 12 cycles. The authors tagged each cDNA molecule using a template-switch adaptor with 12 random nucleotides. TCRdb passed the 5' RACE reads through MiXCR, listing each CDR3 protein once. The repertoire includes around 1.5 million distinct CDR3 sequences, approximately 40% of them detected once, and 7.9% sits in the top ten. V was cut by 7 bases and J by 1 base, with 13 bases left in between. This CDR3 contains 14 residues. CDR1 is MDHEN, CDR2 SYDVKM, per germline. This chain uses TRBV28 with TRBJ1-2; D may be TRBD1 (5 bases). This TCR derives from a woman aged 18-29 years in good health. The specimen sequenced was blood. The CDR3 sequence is CASIKTALNYGYTF. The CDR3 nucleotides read TGTGCCAGCATCAAGACAGCACTTAACTATGGCTACACCTTC.